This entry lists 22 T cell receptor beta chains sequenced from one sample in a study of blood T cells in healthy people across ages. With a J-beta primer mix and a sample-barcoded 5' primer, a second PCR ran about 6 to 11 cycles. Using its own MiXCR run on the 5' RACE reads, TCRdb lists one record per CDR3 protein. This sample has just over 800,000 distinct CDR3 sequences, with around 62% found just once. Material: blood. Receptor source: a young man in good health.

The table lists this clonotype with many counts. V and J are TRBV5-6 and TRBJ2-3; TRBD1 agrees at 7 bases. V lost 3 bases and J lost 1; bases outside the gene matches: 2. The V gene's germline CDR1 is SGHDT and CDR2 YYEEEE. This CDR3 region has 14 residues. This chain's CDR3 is CASSSGQGTDTQYF. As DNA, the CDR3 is TGTGCCAGCAGCTCTGGACAGGGCACAGATACGCAGTATTTT.

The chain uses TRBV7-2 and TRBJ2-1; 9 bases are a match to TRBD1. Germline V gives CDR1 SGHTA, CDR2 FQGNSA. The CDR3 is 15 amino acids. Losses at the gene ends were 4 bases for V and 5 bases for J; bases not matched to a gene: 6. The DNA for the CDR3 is TGTGCCAGCAGCTACGACAGGGGGAGGAACAATGAGCAGTTCTTC. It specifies CASSYDRGRNNEQFF.

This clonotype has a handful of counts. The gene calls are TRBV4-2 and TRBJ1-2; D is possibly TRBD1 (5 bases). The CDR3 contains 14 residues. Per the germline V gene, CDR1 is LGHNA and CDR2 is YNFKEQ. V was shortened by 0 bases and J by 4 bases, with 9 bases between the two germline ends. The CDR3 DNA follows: TGTGCCAGCAGCCAAGAAATGAGGGGCTATGGCTACACCTTC. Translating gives CASSQEMRGYGYTF.

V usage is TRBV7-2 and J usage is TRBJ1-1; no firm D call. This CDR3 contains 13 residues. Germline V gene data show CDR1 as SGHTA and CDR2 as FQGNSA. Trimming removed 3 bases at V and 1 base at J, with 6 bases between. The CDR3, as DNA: TGTGCCAGCAGCTTCGGGAAGAACACTGAAGCTTTCTTT. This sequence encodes CASSFGKNTEAFF. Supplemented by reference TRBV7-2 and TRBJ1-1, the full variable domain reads GAGVSQSPSNKVTEKGKDVELRCDPISGHTALYWYRQSLGQGLEFLIYFQGNSAPDKSGLPSDRFSAERTGGSVSTLTIQRTQQEDSAVYLCASSFGKNTEAFFGQGTRLTVV.

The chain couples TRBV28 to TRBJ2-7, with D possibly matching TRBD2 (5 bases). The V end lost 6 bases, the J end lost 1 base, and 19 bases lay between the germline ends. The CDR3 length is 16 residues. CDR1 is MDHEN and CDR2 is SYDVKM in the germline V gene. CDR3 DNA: TGTGCCAGCAGACCCCATCCGGGGAAAGAGTCCTACGAGCAGTACTTC. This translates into CASRPHPGKESYEQYF. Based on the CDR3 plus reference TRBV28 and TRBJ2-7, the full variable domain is DVKVTQSSRYLVKRTGEKVFLECVQDMDHENMFWYRQDPGLGLRLIYFSYDVKMKEKGDIPEGYSVSREKKERFSLILESASTNQTSMYLCASRPHPGKESYEQYFGPGTRLTVT.

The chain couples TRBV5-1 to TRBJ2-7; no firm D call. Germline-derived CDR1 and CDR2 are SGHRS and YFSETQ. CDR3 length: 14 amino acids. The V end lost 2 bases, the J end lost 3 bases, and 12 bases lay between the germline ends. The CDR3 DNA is TGCGCCAGCAGCTTAAACAGACCCGGCTACGAGCAGTACTTC. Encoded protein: CASSLNRPGYEQYF.

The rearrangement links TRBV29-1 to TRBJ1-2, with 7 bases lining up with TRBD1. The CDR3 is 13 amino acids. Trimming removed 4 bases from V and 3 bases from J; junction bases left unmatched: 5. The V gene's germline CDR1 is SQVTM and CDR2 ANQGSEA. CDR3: CSVGGGRDYGYTF. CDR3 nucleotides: TGCAGCGTTGGAGGGGGCAGGGACTATGGCTACACCTTC.

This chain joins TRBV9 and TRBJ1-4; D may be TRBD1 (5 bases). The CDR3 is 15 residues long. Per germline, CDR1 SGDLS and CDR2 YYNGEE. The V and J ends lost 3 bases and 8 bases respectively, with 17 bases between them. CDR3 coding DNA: TGTGCCAGCAGCGCCGGGACCCAGGCTGGGGAAAAACTGTTTTTT. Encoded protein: CASSAGTQAGEKLFF. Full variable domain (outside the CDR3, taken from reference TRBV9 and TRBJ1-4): DSGVTQTPKHLITATGQRVTLRCSPRSGDLSVYWYQQSLDQGLQFLIQYYNGEERAKGNILERFSAQQFPDLHSELNLSSLELGDSALYFCASSAGTQAGEKLFFGSGTQLSVL.

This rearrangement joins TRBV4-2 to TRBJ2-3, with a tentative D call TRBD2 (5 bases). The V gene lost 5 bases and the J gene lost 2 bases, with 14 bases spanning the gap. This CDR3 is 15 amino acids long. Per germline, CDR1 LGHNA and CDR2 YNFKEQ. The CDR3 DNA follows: TGTGCCAGCAGCGGAGGAGAGCAGAACACAGATACGCAGTATTTT. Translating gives CASSGGEQNTDTQYF.

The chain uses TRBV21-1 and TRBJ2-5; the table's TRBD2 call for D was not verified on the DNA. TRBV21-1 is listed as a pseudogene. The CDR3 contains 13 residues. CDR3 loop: CASNLVPQETQYF. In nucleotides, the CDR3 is TGTGCCAGCAACCTAGTACCCCAAGAGACCCAGTACTTC.

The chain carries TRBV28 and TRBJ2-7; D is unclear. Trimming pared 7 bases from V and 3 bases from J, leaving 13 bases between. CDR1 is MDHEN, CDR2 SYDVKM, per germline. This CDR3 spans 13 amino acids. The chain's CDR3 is CASNPLLHYEQYF. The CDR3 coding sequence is TGTGCCAGCAATCCACTGCTTCACTACGAGCAGTACTTC. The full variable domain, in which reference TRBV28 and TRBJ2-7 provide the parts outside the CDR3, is DVKVTQSSRYLVKRTGEKVFLECVQDMDHENMFWYRQDPGLGLRLIYFSYDVKMKEKGDIPEGYSVSREKKERFSLILESASTNQTSMYLCASNPLLHYEQYFGPGTRLTVT.

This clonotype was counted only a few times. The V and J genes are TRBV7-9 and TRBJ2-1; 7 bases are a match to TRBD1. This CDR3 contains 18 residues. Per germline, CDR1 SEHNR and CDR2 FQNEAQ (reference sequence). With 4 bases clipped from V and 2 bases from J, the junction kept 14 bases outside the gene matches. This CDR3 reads CASSSTDPGQGAYNEQFF. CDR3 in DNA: TGTGCCAGCAGCTCCACAGACCCGGGGCAGGGGGCCTACAATGAGCAGTTCTTC.

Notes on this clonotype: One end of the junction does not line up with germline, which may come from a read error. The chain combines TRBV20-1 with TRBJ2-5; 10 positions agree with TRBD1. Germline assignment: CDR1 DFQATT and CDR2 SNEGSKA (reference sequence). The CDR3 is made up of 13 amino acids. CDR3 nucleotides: TGCAGTACTAGAAGGACAGGGGGAGAGACCCAGTACTTC. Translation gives CSTRRTGGETQYF.

CDR3: CASREQTGNTEAFF. The CDR3 bases are TGCGCCAGCAGGGAACAGACAGGGAACACTGAAGCTTTCTTT. V gene TRBV5-1 combines with J gene TRBJ1-1; the D gene is possibly TRBD1 (6 bases). Trimming took 5 bases from V and 1 from J, leaving 12 bases between them. CDR1 and CDR2 (germline): SGHRS, YFSETQ. This CDR3 contains 14 residues.

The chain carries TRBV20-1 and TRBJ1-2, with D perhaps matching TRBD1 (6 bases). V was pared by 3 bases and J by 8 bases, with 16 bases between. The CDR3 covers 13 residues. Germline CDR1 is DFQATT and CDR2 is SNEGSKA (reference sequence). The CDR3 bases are TGCAGTGCTAGGCAGGTGGGGGCCGGAGGCTACACCTTC. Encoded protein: CSARQVGAGGYTF.

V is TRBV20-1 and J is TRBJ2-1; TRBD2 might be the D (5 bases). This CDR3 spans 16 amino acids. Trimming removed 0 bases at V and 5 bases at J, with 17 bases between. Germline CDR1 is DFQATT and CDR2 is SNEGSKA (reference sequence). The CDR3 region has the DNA TGCAGTGCTAGAGATCAGGACTGGGAATGGGACAATGAGCAGTTCTTC. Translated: CSARDQDWEWDNEQFF.

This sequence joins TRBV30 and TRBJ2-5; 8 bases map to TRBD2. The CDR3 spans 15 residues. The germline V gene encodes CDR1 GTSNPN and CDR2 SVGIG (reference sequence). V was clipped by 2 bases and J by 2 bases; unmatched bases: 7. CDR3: CAWSRSSGPQETQYF. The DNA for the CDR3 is TGTGCCTGGAGTAGGTCTAGCGGGCCTCAAGAGACCCAGTACTTC.

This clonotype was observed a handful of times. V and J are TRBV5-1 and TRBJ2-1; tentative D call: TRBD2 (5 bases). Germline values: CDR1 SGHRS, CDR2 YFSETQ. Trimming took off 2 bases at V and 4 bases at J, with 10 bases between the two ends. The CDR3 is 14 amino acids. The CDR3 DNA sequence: TGCGCCAGCAGCTTAATGGGAGAGTACAATGAGCAGTTCTTC. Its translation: CASSLMGEYNEQFF. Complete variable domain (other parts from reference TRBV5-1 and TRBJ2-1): KAGVTQTPRYLIKTRGQQVTLSCSPISGHRSVSWYQQTPGQGLQFLFEYFSETQRNKGNFPGRFSGRQFSNSRSEMNVSTLELGDSALYLCASSLMGEYNEQFFGPGTRLTVL.

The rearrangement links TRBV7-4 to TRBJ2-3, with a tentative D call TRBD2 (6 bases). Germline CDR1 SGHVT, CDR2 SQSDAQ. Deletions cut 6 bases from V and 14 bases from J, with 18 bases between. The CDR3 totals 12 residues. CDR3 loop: CASRTFGGRVYF. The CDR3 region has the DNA TGTGCCAGCAGGACCTTCGGGGGTCGGGTGTATTTT.

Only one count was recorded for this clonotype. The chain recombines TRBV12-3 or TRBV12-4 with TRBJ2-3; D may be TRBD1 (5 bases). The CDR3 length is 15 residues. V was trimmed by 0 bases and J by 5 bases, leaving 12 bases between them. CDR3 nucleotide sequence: TGTGCCAGCAGTTTAGCCAGGGAAGGCAGAGATACGCAGTATTTT. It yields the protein CASSLAREGRDTQYF.

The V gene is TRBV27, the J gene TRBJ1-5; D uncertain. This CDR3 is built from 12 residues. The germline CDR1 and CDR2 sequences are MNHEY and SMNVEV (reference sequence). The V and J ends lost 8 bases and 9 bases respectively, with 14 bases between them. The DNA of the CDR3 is TGTGCCAGCGTTGTCGGGTTTAGGCCCCAGCATTTT. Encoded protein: CASVVGFRPQHF.

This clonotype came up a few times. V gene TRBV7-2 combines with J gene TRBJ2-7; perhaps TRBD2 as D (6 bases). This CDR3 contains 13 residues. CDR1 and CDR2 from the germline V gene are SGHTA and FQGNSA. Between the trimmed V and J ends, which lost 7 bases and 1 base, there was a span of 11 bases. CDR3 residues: CASMGGGSYEQYF. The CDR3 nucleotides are TGTGCCAGCATGGGGGGTGGGTCCTACGAGCAGTACTTC.